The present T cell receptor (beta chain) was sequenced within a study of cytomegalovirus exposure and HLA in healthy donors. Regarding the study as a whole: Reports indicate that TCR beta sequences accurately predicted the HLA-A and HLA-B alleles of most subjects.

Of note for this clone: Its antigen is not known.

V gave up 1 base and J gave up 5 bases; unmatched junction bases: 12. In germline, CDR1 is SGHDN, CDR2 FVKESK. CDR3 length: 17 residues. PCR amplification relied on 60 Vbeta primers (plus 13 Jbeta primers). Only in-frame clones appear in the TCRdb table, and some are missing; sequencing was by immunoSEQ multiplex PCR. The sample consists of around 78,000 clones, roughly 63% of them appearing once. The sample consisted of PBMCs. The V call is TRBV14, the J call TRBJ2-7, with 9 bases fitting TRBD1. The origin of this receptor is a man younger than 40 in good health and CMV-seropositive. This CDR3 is CASSQVQGDRVLHEQYF. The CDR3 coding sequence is TGTGCCAGCAGCCAAGTACAAGGGGACAGGGTTTTGCACGAGCAGTACTTC.